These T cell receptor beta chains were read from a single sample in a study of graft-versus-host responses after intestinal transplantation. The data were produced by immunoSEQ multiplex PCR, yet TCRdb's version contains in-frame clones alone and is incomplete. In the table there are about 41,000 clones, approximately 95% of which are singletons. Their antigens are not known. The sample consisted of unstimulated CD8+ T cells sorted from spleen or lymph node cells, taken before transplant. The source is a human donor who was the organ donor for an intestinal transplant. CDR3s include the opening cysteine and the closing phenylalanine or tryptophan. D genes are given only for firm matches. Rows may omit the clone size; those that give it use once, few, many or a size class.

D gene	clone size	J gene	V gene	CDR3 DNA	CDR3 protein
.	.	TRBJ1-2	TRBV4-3	TGCGCCAGCAGCCAAGAGGCGGGTTATGTGTTATATGGCTACACCTTC	CASSQEAGYVLYGYTF
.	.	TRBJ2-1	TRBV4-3	TGCGCCAGCAGCCAAGGGATGGGCAATGAGCAGTTCTTC	CASSQGMGNEQFF
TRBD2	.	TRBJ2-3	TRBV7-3	TGTGCCAGCAGCTCCCTAGCGGGGGGCACAGATACGCAGTATTTT	CASSSLAGGTDTQYF
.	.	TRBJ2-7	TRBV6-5	TGTGCCAGCAGCCCACTGACCCCCTCCTACGAGCAGTACTTC	CASSPLTPSYEQYF
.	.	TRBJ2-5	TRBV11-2	TGTGCCAGCAACCGTAGAGGGCTACCGCAAGAGACCCAGTACTTC	CASNRRGLPQETQYF
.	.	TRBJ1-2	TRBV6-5	TGTGCCAGCAGTTATGACAGTACTTCCTATGGCTACACCTTC	CASSYDSTSYGYTF
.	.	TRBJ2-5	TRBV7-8	TGTGCCAGCAGCAAAGGGGTTCCGGGGACCCAGTACTTC	CASSKGVPGTQYF
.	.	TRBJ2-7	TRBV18	TGTGCCAGCTCCCGCCGTAGGCCGGAGCAGTACTTC	CASSRRRPEQYF
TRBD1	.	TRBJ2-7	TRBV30	TGTGCCTGGAGTTACGGGACAGGACCTAACGAGCAGTACTTC	CAWSYGTGPNEQYF
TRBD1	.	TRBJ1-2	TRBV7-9	TGTGCCAGCAGCTTAGAGTTGGGGACAGGGGATGGCTACACCTTC	CASSLELGTGDGYTF
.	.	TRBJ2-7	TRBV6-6	TGTGCCAGCAGTTACTCGGTCAGCGGCTACGAGCAGTACTTC	CASSYSVSGYEQYF
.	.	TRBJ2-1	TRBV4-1	TGCGCCAGCAGATCTCTCGCAGGGGCAACGAATGAGCAGTTCTTC	CASRSLAGATNEQFF
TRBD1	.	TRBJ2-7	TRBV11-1	TGTGCCAGCAGTCCCAGACAGGGCGCCGGGGACGAGCAGTACTTC	CASSPRQGAGDEQYF
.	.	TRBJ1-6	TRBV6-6	TGTGCCAGCCTCAAACTCAGGTCGGATTCACCCCTCCACTTT	CASLKLRSDSPLHF
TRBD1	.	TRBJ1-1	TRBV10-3	TGTGCCATCAGTGCCTCTGACAGGGGAATGGGAAGGAACACTGAAGCTTTCTTT	CAISASDRGMGRNTEAFF
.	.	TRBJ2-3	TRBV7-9	TGTGCCAGCACCAGTATAAGGGGCACAGATACGCAGTATTTT	CASTSIRGTDTQYF
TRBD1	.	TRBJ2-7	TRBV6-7	TGTGCCAGCAGTTACTCCGGGACAGGGGGCTACGAGCAGTACTTC	CASSYSGTGGYEQYF
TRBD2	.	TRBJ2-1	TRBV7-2	TGTGCCAGCAGCTTAGCTTTCGGGGGGGCGTTGGGTGAGCAGTTCTTC	CASSLAFGGALGEQFF
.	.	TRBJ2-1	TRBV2	TGTGCCAGGGAGGGGCGGGCTATCAATGAGCAGTTCTTC	CAREGRAINEQFF
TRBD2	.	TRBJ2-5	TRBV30	TGTGCCTGGACTAGCGGGGGTTATGAGACCCAGTACTTC	CAWTSGGYETQYF
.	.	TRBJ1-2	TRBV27	TGTGCCAGCAGTTTGTCGGTGCACTATGGCTACACCTTC	CASSLSVHYGYTF
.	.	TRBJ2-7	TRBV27	TGTGCCAGCAGCACCCGACCGGTGGGGGAGCAGTACTTC	CASSTRPVGEQYF
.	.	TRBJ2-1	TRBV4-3	TGCGCCAGCAGCCAAGATGGGGTTTCCTACAATGAGCAGTTCTTC	CASSQDGVSYNEQFF
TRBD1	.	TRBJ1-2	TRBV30	TGTGCCTGGAGAGGACAGGGGAACTATGGCTACACCTTC	CAWRGQGNYGYTF
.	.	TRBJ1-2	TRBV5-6	TGTGCCAGCAGCTTGGAAGTAGAGAGGAATAACTATGGCTACACCTTC	CASSLEVERNNYGYTF
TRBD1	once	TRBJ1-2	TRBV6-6	TGTGCCAGCAGTTACGGGGACAGGGAGGGCTACACCTTC	CASSYGDREGYTF
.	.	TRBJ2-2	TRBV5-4	TGTGCCAGCAGTTCCAGTGGGGAGCTGTTTTTT	CASSSSGELFF
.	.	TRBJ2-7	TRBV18	TGTGCCAGCTCCGGTAGGCCTCGTCCCTACGAGCAGTACTTC	CASSGRPRPYEQYF
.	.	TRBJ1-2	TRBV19	TGTGCCAGTAGTGTCGACCTTAACTATGGCTACACCTTC	CASSVDLNYGYTF
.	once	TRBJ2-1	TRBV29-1	TGCAGCTTCCGGACATGGGGAATTAATGAGCAGTTCTTC	CSFRTWGINEQFF
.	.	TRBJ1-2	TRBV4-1	TGCGCCACCTCCCCCCCACAGGGAGATGGCTACACCTTC	CATSPPQGDGYTF
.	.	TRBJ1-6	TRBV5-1	TGCGCCAGCAGCTTAAAGAGGGGAGGTTCACCCCTCCACTTT	CASSLKRGGSPLHF
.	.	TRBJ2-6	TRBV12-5	TGTGCTAGTGGTTTGGCCGGCGGGACAGCTAACTCTGGGGCCAACGTCCTGACTTTC	CASGLAGGTANSGANVLTF
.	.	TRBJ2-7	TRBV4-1	TGCGCCAGCAGCCAAGAGGGGCCCTACGAGCAGTACTTC	CASSQEGPYEQYF
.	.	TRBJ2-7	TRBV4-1	TGCGCCAGCAGCCAAGATCGCCTGCAAAGCCTGCGCGACGAGCAGTACTTC	CASSQDRLQSLRDEQYF
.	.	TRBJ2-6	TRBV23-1	TGCGCCAGCAGTCAAGGCCCGATACGTGGGGCCAACGTCCTGACTTTC	CASSQGPIRGANVLTF
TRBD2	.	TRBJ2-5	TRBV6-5	TGTGCCAGCAGCAGACTAGCGGGGGAGTCAGAGACCCAGTACTTC	CASSRLAGESETQYF
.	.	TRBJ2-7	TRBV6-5	TGTGCCAGCAGTTACGCGGAATACTACGAGCAGTACTTC	CASSYAEYYEQYF
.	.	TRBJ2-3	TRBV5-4	TGTGCCAGCAGGCGGGGACAGTCCTGGATGGGAGATACGCAGTATTTT	CASRRGQSWMGDTQYF
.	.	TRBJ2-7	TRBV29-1	TGCAGCGTTGAAGACGACAGTGATTACGAGCAGTACTTC	CSVEDDSDYEQYF
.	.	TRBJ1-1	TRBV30	TGTGCCTGGGAGGGCATGAACACTGAAGCTTTCTTT	CAWEGMNTEAFF
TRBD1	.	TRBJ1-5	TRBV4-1	TGCGCCAGCAGCCTTGAAAACCCTTGGACAGGGCTCAATCAGCCCCAGCATTTT	CASSLENPWTGLNQPQHF
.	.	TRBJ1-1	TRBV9	TGTGCCAGCAGCGGCGTAGGGGGGGAGGGTAGTAACACTGAAGCTTTCTTT	CASSGVGGEGSNTEAFF
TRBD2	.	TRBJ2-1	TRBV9	TGTGCCAGCAGCGAGGGACTAGCGGGGATCAATGAGCAGTTCTTC	CASSEGLAGINEQFF
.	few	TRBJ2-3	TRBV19	TGTGCCAGTAGTCCCCACCCGCGGAGGGCGGGGGCCCCGGGAGATACGCAGTATTTT	CASSPHPRRAGAPGDTQYF
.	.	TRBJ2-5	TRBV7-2	TGTGCCAGCAGCTTAGGACTTTCTGAGACCCAGTACTTC	CASSLGLSETQYF
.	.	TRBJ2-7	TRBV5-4	TGTGCCAGCAGCTTTAAGGGGAACGCCTACGAGCAGTACTTC	CASSFKGNAYEQYF